These T cell receptor beta chains were read from a single sample in a study of T cell clonotyping in hematopoietic cell transplantation. Produced via immunoSEQ multiplex PCR; TCRdb's table is partial and in-frame only. This table holds some 14,000 clones, just over 95% found once. This specimen was peripheral blood mononuclear cells, taken 30 days after allogeneic stem cell transplant. All receptors derive from a female patient aged 50-59 years who had an allogeneic stem cell transplant from an unrelated donor, so T cells may come from the graft donor. Some clones in this sample may be carry-over from other donors' samples. Each CDR3 is given with its conserved first and last residue. A D gene is named only where the DNA matches it firmly. Not every row has a clone size; where given, it reads once, few, many or a size class.

j_call clone_size v_call cdr3_length d_call cdr3_aa cdr3_nt
TRBJ2-5 . TRBV5-1 15 . CASSLDGRYQETQYF TGCGCCAGCAGCTTGGACGGCAGATATCAAGAGACCCAGTACTTC
TRBJ1-1 . TRBV5-3 15 . CARSPEGGWDTEAFF TGTGCCAGAAGCCCCGAGGGGGGGTGGGACACTGAAGCTTTCTTT
TRBJ1-5 . TRBV6-6 14 . CASTADSHYQPQHF TGTGCCAGCACCGCGGACAGCCACTATCAGCCCCAGCATTTT
TRBJ1-1 . TRBV10-3 14 . CAGPLDGHGAEAFF TGTGCCGGGCCCTTAGACGGGCACGGGGCTGAAGCTTTCTTT
TRBJ1-2 . TRBV30 11 . CAWGSTVGYTF TGTGCCTGGGGATCGACAGTCGGCTACACCTTC
TRBJ2-3 once TRBV5-6 15 . CASSSDPGLTDTQYF TGTGCCAGCAGCTCAGATCCGGGACTTACAGATACGCAGTATTTT
TRBJ2-7 . TRBV10-2 13 . CASSESIGDEQYF TGCGCCAGCAGTGAGTCGATTGGGGACGAGCAGTACTTC
TRBJ2-2 . TRBV19 13 . CASSFRGPGELFF TGTGCCAGTAGTTTCCGGGGGCCCGGGGAGCTGTTTTTT
TRBJ1-1 . TRBV6-6 14 TRBD1 CASSAQTGGFVAFF TGTGCCAGCAGTGCGCAGACAGGGGGCTTCGTAGCTTTCTTT
TRBJ2-7 . TRBV2 15 TRBD2 CASSRSGGPIYEQYF TGTGCCAGCAGTCGTAGCGGGGGACCTATCTACGAGCAGTACTTC
TRBJ1-2 . TRBV10-1 13 . CASSDINQGPYTF TGCGCCAGCAGTGACATAAATCAGGGACCCTACACCTTC
TRBJ2-2 . TRBV10-3 14 . CAISEVGFTGELFF TGTGCCATCAGTGAGGTGGGATTTACCGGGGAGCTGTTTTTT
TRBJ2-6 . TRBV11-3 13 . CASSLAGANVLTF TGTGCCAGCAGCTTAGCCGGGGCCAACGTCCTGACTTTC
TRBJ2-7 . TRBV30 12 TRBD2 CAWSPLAGGPNF TGTGCCTGGAGTCCCCTAGCGGGGGGCCCGAACTTC
TRBJ2-5 . TRBV19 14 . CASSTSGFKETQYF TGTGCCAGTAGCACGAGCGGGTTTAAAGAGACCCAGTACTTC
TRBJ2-5 . TRBV7-2 15 TRBD2 CASRSGGRSSETQYF TGTGCCAGCAGAAGCGGGGGGCGCAGTTCGGAGACCCAGTACTTC
TRBJ1-5 . TRBV11-2 15 TRBD1 CASSHGTGVNQPQHF TGTGCCAGCAGCCACGGGACAGGAGTAAATCAGCCCCAGCATTTT
TRBJ2-7 . TRBV15 15 TRBD1 CATSRGGQGAREQYF TGTGCCACCAGCAGAGGGGGACAGGGGGCGCGGGAGCAGTACTTC
TRBJ1-2 once TRBV5-1 13 . CASSLGHFYGYTF TGCGCCAGCAGCTTGGGACATTTCTATGGCTACACCTTC
TRBJ2-2 . TRBV14 17 . CASSPWAGLLNTGELFF TGTGCCAGCAGCCCATGGGCGGGTCTCCTCAACACCGGGGAGCTGTTTTTT
TRBJ2-7 . TRBV7-6 16 TRBD2 CASSLSASGGAYEQYF TGTGCCAGCAGCTTATCGGCAAGCGGGGGGGCATACGAGCAGTACTTC
TRBJ1-1 . TRBV30 14 . CAWAGEQSNTEAFF TGTGCCTGGGCAGGGGAACAGTCGAACACTGAAGCTTTCTTT
TRBJ2-3 . TRBV6-5 16 TRBD2 CASSFGRIPSADTQYF TGTGCCAGCAGTTTCGGGAGGATCCCTTCGGCAGATACGCAGTATTTT
TRBJ1-5 . TRBV7-2 15 . CASSFSGQGRQPQHF TGTGCCAGCAGCTTCTCGGGCCAGGGACGTCAGCCCCAGCATTTT
TRBJ2-3 few TRBV6-4 14 TRBD2 CASSGGGATDTQYF TGTGCCAGCAGTGGCGGGGGGGCCACAGATACGCAGTATTTT
TRBJ1-5 . TRBV19 16 TRBD1 CASNPDREYSNQPQHF TGTGCCAGTAACCCAGACAGGGAATATAGCAATCAGCCCCAGCATTTT
TRBJ1-6 once TRBV5-1 13 . CASSLDFNSPLHF TGCGCCAGCAGCTTGGATTTTAATTCACCCCTCCACTTT
TRBJ1-2 . TRBV5-1 14 TRBD1 CASSFGQGGSGYTF TGCGCCAGCAGCTTTGGACAGGGGGGAAGTGGCTACACCTTC
TRBJ2-3 . TRBV7-3 14 . CASSPWGTTDTQYF TGTGCCAGCAGCCCGTGGGGGACCACAGATACGCAGTATTTT
TRBJ2-7 . TRBV28 14 . CASSFPSRGNEQYF TGTGCCAGCAGTTTTCCGTCCAGGGGTAACGAGCAGTACTTC
TRBJ1-2 . TRBV2 15 . CASSEYTGTNYGYTF TGTGCCAGCAGTGAGTACACAGGTACTAACTATGGCTACACCTTC
TRBJ2-7 . TRBV5-4 13 . CASSLGHNYEQYF TGTGCCAGCAGCTTGGGTCACAACTACGAGCAGTACTTC
TRBJ2-1 . TRBV30 13 . CKFSGYSTDEQFF TGTAAATTCTCAGGGTATAGTACAGATGAGCAGTTCTTC
TRBJ1-1 once TRBV2 13 . CASRSQGNTEAFF TGTGCCAGCAGGTCGCAGGGGAACACTGAAGCTTTCTTT
TRBJ1-1 . TRBV7-2 15 . CASSRGGRENTEAFF TGTGCCAGCAGTCGGGGAGGGAGGGAGAACACTGAAGCTTTCTTT
TRBJ2-1 . TRBV19 17 TRBD2 CASSMRPGLAVYNEQFF TGTGCCAGTAGTATGCGCCCGGGACTAGCGGTCTACAATGAGCAGTTCTTC
TRBJ2-5 . TRBV15 14 . CATSRDLFGETQYF TGTGCCACCAGCAGAGATCTCTTTGGAGAGACCCAGTACTTC
TRBJ2-5 once TRBV7-9 14 TRBD2 CASSSRLAEETQYF TGTGCCAGCAGCTCTCGACTAGCAGAAGAGACCCAGTACTTC
TRBJ1-1 . TRBV30 12 . CAYWRDKGEAFF TGTGCCTATTGGAGGGATAAGGGCGAAGCTTTCTTT
TRBJ1-4 . TRBV28 17 . CASSTWVGTGGGEKLFF TGTGCCAGCAGTACATGGGTGGGGACGGGAGGAGGTGAAAAACTGTTTTTT